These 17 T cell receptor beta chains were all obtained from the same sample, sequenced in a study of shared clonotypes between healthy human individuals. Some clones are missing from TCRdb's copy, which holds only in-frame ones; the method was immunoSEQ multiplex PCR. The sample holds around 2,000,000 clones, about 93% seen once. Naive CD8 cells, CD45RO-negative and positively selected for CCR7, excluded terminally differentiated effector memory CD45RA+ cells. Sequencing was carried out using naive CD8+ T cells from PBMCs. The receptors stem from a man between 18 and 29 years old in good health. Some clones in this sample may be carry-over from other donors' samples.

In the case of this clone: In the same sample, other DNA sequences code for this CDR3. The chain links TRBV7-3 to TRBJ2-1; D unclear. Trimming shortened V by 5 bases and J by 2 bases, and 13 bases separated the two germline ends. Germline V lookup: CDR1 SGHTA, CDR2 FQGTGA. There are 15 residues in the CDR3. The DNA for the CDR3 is TGTGCCAGCAGCCTCCGGAGAGGCACCTACAATGAGCAGTTCTTC. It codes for CASSLRRGTYNEQFF.

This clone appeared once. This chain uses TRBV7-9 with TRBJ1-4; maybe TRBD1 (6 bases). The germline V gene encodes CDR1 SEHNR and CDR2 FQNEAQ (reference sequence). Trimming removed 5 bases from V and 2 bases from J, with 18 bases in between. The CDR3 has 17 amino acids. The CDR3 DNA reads TGTGCCAGCAGCACCCCCAAACAGGGAACGACTAATGAAAAACTGTTTTTT. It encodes CASSTPKQGTTNEKLFF.

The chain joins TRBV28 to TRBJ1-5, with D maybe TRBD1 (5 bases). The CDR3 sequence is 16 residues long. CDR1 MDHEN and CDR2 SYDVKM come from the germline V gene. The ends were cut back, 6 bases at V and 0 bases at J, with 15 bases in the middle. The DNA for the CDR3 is TGTGCCAGCAGCCCAAGCAGGGCCTATAGCAATCAGCCCCAGCATTTT. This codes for CASSPSRAYSNQPQHF.

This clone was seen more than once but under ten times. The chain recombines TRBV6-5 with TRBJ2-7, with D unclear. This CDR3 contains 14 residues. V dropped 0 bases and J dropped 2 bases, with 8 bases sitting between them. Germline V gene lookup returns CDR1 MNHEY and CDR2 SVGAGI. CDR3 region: CASSYSSAAYEQYF. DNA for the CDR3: TGTGCCAGCAGTTACTCGAGCGCGGCCTACGAGCAGTACTTC.

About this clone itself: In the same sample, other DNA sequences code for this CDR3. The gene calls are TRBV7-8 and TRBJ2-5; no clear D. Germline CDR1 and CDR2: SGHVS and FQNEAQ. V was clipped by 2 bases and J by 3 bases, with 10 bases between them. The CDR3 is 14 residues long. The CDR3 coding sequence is TGTGCCAGCAGCTTAAGGCCTGGGGAAGAGACCCAGTACTTC. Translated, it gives CASSLRPGEETQYF.

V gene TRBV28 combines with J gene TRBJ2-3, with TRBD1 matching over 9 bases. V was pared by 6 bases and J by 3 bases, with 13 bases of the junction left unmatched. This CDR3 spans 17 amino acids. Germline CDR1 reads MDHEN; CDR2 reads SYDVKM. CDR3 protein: CASSFTLRDRVTDTQYF. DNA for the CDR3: TGTGCCAGCAGCTTCACCCTCCGGGACAGGGTGACAGATACGCAGTATTTT.

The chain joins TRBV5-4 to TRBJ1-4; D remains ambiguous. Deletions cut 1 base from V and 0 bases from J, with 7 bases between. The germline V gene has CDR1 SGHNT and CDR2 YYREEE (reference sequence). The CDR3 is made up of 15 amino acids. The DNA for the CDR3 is TGTGCCAGCAGCTTGCTTCCAGCAACTAATGAAAAACTGTTTTTT. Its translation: CASSLLPATNEKLFF. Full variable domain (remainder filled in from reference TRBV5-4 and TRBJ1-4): ETGVTQSPTHLIKTRGQQVTLRCSSQSGHNTVSWYQQALGQGPQFIFQYYREEENGRGNFPPRFSGLQFPNYSSELNVNALELDDSALYLCASSLLPATNEKLFFGSGTQLSVL.

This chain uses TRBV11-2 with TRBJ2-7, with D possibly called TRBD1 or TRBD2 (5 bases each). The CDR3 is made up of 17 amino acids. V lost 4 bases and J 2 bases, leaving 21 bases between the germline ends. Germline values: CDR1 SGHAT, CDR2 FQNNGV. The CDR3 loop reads CASSSGFGAMAPYEQYF. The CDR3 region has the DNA TGTGCCAGCAGCTCGGGATTTGGGGCCATGGCCCCCTACGAGCAGTACTTC.

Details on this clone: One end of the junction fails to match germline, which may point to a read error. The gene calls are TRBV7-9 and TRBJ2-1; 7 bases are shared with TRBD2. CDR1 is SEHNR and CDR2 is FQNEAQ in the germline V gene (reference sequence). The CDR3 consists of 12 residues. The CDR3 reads CASSFISSGLLF. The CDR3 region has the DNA TGTGCCAGCAGCTTCATATCTAGCGGACTCCTCTTC. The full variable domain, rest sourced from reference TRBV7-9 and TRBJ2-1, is DTGVSQNPRHKITKRGQNVTFRCDPISEHNRLYWYRQTLGQGPEFLTYFQNEAQLEKSRLLSDRFSAERPKGSFSTLEIQRTEQGDSAMYLCASSFISSGLLFGPGTRLTVL.

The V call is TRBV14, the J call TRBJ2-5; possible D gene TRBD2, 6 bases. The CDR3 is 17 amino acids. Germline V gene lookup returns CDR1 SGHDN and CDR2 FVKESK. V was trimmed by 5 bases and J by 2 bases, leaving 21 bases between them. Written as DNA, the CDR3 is TGTGCCAGCAGCTTGGGGAGGTTGTACCCATTTCAAGAGACCCAGTACTTC. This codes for CASSLGRLYPFQETQYF.

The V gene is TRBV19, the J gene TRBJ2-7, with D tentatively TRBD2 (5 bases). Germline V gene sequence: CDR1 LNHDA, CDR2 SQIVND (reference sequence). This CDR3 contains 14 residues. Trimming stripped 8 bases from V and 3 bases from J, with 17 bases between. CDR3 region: CASSPSDGIYEQYF. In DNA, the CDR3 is TGTGCCAGTTCTCCCTCGGACGGGATCTACGAGCAGTACTTC.

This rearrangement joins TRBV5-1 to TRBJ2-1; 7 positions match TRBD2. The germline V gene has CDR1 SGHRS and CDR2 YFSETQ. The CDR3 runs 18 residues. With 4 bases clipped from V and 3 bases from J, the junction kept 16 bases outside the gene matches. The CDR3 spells CASSPGLTNSKSYNEQFF. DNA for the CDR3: TGCGCCAGCAGCCCGGGACTAACTAACTCGAAAAGCTACAATGAGCAGTTCTTC.

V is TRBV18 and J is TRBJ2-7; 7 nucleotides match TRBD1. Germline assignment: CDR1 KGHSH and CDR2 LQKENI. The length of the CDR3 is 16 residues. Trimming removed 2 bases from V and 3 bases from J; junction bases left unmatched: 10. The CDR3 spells CASSPLVGTDYYEQYF. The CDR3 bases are TGTGCCAGCTCACCATTGGTAGGGACAGACTACTACGAGCAGTACTTC.

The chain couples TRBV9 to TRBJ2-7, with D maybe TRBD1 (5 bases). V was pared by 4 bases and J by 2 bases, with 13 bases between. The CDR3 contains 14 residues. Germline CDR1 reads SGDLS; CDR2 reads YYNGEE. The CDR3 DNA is TGTGCCAGCAGCCCCGACAGCTCCACCTACGAGCAGTACTTC. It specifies CASSPDSSTYEQYF.

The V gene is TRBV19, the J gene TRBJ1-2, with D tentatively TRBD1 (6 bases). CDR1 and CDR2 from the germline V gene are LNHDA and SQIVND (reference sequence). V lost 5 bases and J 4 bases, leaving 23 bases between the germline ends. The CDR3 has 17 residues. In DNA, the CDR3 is TGTGCCAGTAGTGCATACAGGGTCGGCAGCGGGAGCTATGGCTACACCTTC. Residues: CASSAYRVGSGSYGYTF.

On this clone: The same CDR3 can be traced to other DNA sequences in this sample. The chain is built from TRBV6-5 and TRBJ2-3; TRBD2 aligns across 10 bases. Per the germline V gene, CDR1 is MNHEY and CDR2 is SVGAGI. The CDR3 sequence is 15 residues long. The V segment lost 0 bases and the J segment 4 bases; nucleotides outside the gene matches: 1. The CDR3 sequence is CASSYSLAGADTQYF. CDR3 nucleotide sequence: TGTGCCAGCAGTTACTCCCTAGCGGGAGCAGATACGCAGTATTTT.

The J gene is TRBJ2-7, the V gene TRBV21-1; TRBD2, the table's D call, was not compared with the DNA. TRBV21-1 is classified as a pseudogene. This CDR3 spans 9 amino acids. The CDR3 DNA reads TGTGCCAGCACGAGCGAGCAGTACTTC. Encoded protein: CASTSEQYF.